This T cell receptor (beta chain) was captured by sequencing in a study of PD-L1 blockade in urothelial cancer. Across the study: Blood-derived samples held a median 141,255 T cells.

Profiled with immunoSEQ multiplex PCR; TCRdb holds only in-frame clones, not every one. The data hold under 50,000 clones, with around 88% observed a single time. Time point meaning: peripheral blood 6 weeks after treatment start. The sequences come from PBMCs, collected around atezolizumab (anti-PD-L1) treatment. The sequence came from a man in his 60s with urothelial cancer.

Written as DNA, the CDR3 is TGTGCCAGCAGCTCGCCGGGACAGGGGCACTCTGGGGCCAACGTCCTGACTTTC. This sequence encodes CASSSPGQGHSGANVLTF. The rearrangement joins TRBV7-8 to TRBJ2-6, with 10 bases fitting TRBD1. The trim removed 4 bases at V and 0 bases at J, leaving 6 bases unmatched. The germline CDR1 and CDR2 sequences are SGHVS and FQNEAQ. There are 18 residues in the CDR3. The variable domain in full, with the rest retrieved from reference TRBV7-8 and TRBJ2-6, is GAGVSQSPRYKVAKRGQDVALRCDPISGHVSLFWYQQALGQGPEFLTYFQNEAQLDKSGLPSDRFFAERPEGSVSTLKIQRTQQEDSAVYLCASSSPGQGHSGANVLTFGAGSRLTVL.